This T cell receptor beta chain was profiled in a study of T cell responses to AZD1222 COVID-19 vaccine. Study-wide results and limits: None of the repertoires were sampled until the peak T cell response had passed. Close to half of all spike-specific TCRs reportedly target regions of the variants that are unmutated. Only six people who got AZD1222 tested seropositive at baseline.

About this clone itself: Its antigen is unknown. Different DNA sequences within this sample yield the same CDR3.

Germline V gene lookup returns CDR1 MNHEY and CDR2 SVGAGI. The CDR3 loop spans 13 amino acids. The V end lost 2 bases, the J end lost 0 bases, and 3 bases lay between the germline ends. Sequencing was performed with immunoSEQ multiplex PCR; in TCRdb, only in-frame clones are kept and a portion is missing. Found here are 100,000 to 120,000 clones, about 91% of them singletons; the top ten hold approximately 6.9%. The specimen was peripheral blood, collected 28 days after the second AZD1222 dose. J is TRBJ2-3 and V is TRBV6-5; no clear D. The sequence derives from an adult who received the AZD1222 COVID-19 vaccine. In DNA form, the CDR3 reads TGTGCCAGCAGTTACAGAAGCACAGATACGCAGTATTTT. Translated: CASSYRSTDTQYF.